The 19 T cell receptor beta chains below come from one sample, sequenced in a study of identical twins. Each CDR3 protein gets one entry after TCRdb re-called the 5' RACE reads with MiXCR. The sample records 1.5 million to 2 million distinct CDR3 sequences, around 29% being singletons. The sequenced sample consisted of cord blood. The receptors shown here come from a newborn girl in good health.

The chain joins TRBV5-1 to TRBJ2-7; 9 positions agree with TRBD1. The J call may be wrong; the DNA end is better matched by TRBJ2-5. The CDR3 totals 14 residues. Germline V gene lookup returns CDR1 SGHRS and CDR2 YFSETQ. CDR3 protein: CASSFSGQGKTQYF. CDR3 in DNA: TGCGCCAGCAGCTTTTCGGGACAGGGAAAGACCCAGTACTTC.

The chain recombines TRBV7-2 with TRBJ1-4; D gene uncertain. This CDR3 is built from 15 residues. Germline CDR1 reads SGHTA; CDR2 reads FQGNSA. V dropped 1 base and J dropped 4 bases, with 10 bases sitting between them. The DNA for the CDR3 is TGTGCCAGCAGCTTAGGGGGAACCAGTAATGAAAAACTGTTTTTT. Amino acids: CASSLGGTSNEKLFF.

The chain recombines TRBV19 with TRBJ2-5, with a tentative D call TRBD1 (7 bases). The CDR3 contains 17 residues. CDR1 is LNHDA and CDR2 is SQIVND in the germline V gene (reference sequence). Trimming removed 4 bases at V and 2 bases at J, with 20 bases between. As DNA, the CDR3 is TGTGCCAGTAGTAGGGGGGACGGGACAGAGACACAAGAGACCCAGTACTTC. The encoded protein is CASSRGDGTETQETQYF.

The V gene is TRBV3-1, the J gene TRBJ2-1; no firm D call. This CDR3 spans 15 amino acids. The germline V gene encodes CDR1 LGHDT and CDR2 YNNKEL (reference sequence). V shed 0 bases and J shed 8 bases, with 14 bases lying between them. The CDR3 bases are TGTGCCAGCAGCCAAGATCGGGTTGTCGGCGATGAGCAGTTCTTC. Translation: CASSQDRVVGDEQFF.

The gene calls are TRBV10-3 and TRBJ2-7; the match to TRBD1 covers 9 bases. The V and J ends lost 5 bases and 1 base, in that order; junction bases with no gene match: 6. Germline CDR1 ENHRY, CDR2 SYGVKD. There are 15 residues in the CDR3. CDR3 coding DNA: TGTGCCATCAGTTCTACCGGGACAGGGTCCTACGAGCAGTACTTC. This sequence encodes CAISSTGTGSYEQYF.

As for this clonotype: The junction does not match germline at one end; this may be a read error. The chain couples TRBV4-1 to TRBJ2-1, with D tentatively TRBD2 (5 bases). The germline gives CDR1 MGHRA, CDR2 YSYEKL. CDR3 length: 17 amino acids. CDR3: CASSQGPSGSSYNEQFF. In DNA form, the CDR3 reads TGCGCCAGCAGTCAAGGCCCCAGCGGTAGCTCCTACAATGAGCAGTTCTTC.

This clonotype was seen more than once but under ten times. The CDR3 here is CASSTRGRGGTDTQYF. The CDR3 DNA reads TGCGCCAGCAGCACTCGGGGGCGAGGAGGCACAGATACGCAGTATTTT. The V gene is TRBV5-1, the J gene TRBJ2-3; tentatively, D is TRBD1 or TRBD2 (6 bases each). The CDR3 runs to 16 residues. From germline, CDR1 is SGHRS and CDR2 YFSETQ. V lost 4 bases to trimming and J lost 1 base, with 16 bases between them.

The chain combines TRBV20-1 with TRBJ2-7, with D possibly TRBD1 on 6 matching bases. Per germline, CDR1 DFQATT and CDR2 SNEGSKA (reference sequence). V shed 0 bases and J shed 2 bases, with 14 bases lying between them. This CDR3 has 15 amino acids. The CDR3 bases are TGCAGTGCTAGAGATCCGACAGGCAGCCCCTACGAGCAGTACTTC. Translated: CSARDPTGSPYEQYF.

This clonotype was seen more than once but under ten times. The chain has TRBV28 and TRBJ2-7; D is possibly TRBD2 (6 bases). CDR3 length equals 15 residues. Germline assignment: CDR1 MDHEN and CDR2 SYDVKM. V gave up 1 base and J gave up 2 bases, with 12 bases separating them. CDR3 sequence: CASSLYLAQTYEQYF. The CDR3 DNA reads as TGTGCCAGCAGTTTATATCTAGCGCAAACCTACGAGCAGTACTTC.

About this clonotype: Since no conserved phenylalanine or tryptophan closes the CDR3, a read error is the likely cause. This chain joins TRBV12-3 or TRBV12-4 and TRBJ1-1; 7 nucleotides line up with TRBD1. The CDR3 totals 17 residues. V shed 6 bases and J 3 bases; nucleotides not matched to a gene: 16. CDR3 residues: CASSLSGRQGFYTEAFL. Written as DNA, the CDR3 is TGTGCCAGCAGCCTATCAGGGCGACAGGGCTTCTACACTGAAGCTTTCCTT.

This clonotype occurred a few times. The rearrangement uses TRBV7-9 and TRBJ2-7; a possible D gene is TRBD2 (5 bases). This CDR3 is built from 15 residues. In germline, CDR1 is SEHNR, CDR2 FQNEAQ (reference sequence). V shed 5 bases and J shed 3 bases, with 17 bases lying between them. The CDR3 protein is CASSADWTSFYEQYF. CDR3 DNA: TGTGCCAGCAGCGCGGACTGGACTTCGTTCTACGAGCAGTACTTC.

The rearrangement uses TRBV7-2 and TRBJ2-7; a possible D gene is TRBD2 (5 bases). The CDR3 has 14 amino acids. The germline gives CDR1 SGHTA, CDR2 FQGNSA. V was pared by 3 bases and J by 0 bases, with 9 bases between. CDR3 residues: CASSFLAYSYEQYF. The CDR3 nucleotides read TGTGCCAGCAGCTTCCTAGCATACTCCTACGAGCAGTACTTC. The full variable domain, in which reference TRBV7-2 and TRBJ2-7 provide the parts outside the CDR3, is GAGVSQSPSNKVTEKGKDVELRCDPISGHTALYWYRQSLGQGLEFLIYFQGNSAPDKSGLPSDRFSAERTGGSVSTLTIQRTQQEDSAVYLCASSFLAYSYEQYFGPGTRLTVT.

This rearrangement joins TRBV7-2 to TRBJ2-1, with 9 bases lining up with TRBD2. The germline gives CDR1 SGHTA, CDR2 FQGNSA. The CDR3 is made up of 15 amino acids. J lost 5 bases, V lost 6 bases, and 8 bases had no gene match. The CDR3, as DNA: TGTGCCAGCAGGACGATAGCGGGGGCCGACAATGAGCAGTTCTTC. Encoded protein: CASRTIAGADNEQFF.

The chain carries TRBV5-1 and TRBJ2-3; the D gene is possibly TRBD2 (6 bases). V shed 4 bases and J shed 1 base, with 13 bases lying between them. Germline V lookup: CDR1 SGHRS, CDR2 YFSETQ. The CDR3 loop spans 15 amino acids. The CDR3 DNA is TGCGCCAGCAGCCCTCGAGGGACTGGCACAGATACGCAGTATTTT. Protein sequence: CASSPRGTGTDTQYF.

The table lists this clonotype with a few counts. The V and J genes are TRBV29-1 and TRBJ1-5; 7 nucleotides line up with TRBD1. Trimming cost V 4 bases and J 4 bases; bases outside gene matches: 4. The germline V gene has CDR1 SQVTM and CDR2 ANQGSEA. The CDR3 is 13 amino acids. CDR3 in amino acids: CSVGTGFNQPQHF. DNA of the CDR3: TGCAGCGTTGGGACAGGTTTTAATCAGCCCCAGCATTTT. The full variable domain, rest sourced from reference TRBV29-1 and TRBJ1-5, is SAVISQKPSRDICQRGTSLTIQCQVDSQVTMMFWYRQQPGQSLTLIATANQGSEATYESGFVIDKFPISRPNLTFSTLTVSNMSPEDSSIYLCSVGTGFNQPQHFGDGTRLSIL.

The sample holds a few counts of this clonotype. The V call is TRBV28, the J call TRBJ2-3; 10 bases line up with TRBD2. Trimming took 3 bases from V and 4 from J; bases not matched to a gene: 13. This CDR3 is 18 amino acids long. Germline V gives CDR1 MDHEN, CDR2 SYDVKM. The CDR3, as DNA: TGTGCCAGCAGTTTCGGGCTAGCGGGAGTGGGAGAGCCAGATACGCAGTATTTT. Protein product: CASSFGLAGVGEPDTQYF.

This clonotype has more than one count but fewer than ten. V usage is TRBV29-1 and J usage is TRBJ1-2; 9 bases map to TRBD1. The CDR3 runs 19 residues. V shed 5 bases and J 1 base; nucleotides not matched to a gene: 20. CDR1 and CDR2 (germline): SQVTM, ANQGSEA. The CDR3 here is CSVRPLRVWDRAVNYGYTF. The CDR3 nucleotides are TGCAGCGTTCGCCCCCTACGAGTCTGGGACAGGGCCGTTAACTATGGCTACACCTTC.

DNA for the CDR3: TGTGCCAGCAGTCCTTTACTTCTCCGGGACAGGGGATCCGGAAACACCATATATTTT. This encodes CASSPLLLRDRGSGNTIYF. This chain connects TRBV28 to TRBJ1-3; 10 bases map to TRBD1. V lost 5 bases to trimming and J lost 4 bases; unmatched junction nucleotides: 17. The CDR3 extends over 19 amino acids. The V gene's germline CDR1 is MDHEN and CDR2 SYDVKM.

A few counts support this clonotype. The V and J genes are TRBV12-3 or TRBV12-4 and TRBJ2-7; D is perhaps TRBD2 (6 bases). The CDR3 is 14 amino acids. Trimming cost V 7 bases and J 1 base, with 14 bases left between them. The CDR3 nucleotides read TGTGCCAGCACCCCGGACTACGGATCCTACGAGCAGTACTTC. Its protein product is CASTPDYGSYEQYF.